The next 7 T cell receptor beta chains were all read from a single sample in a study of beta chain features in type 1 diabetes. Study observations and caveats: In every one of the four CD4+ subsets, TCRB CDR3s were moderately but significantly shorter in Type 1 diabetes patients.

Their antigens remain unidentified. Reverse transcribing all isolated RNA meant expressed TCRB transcripts were sequenced. Using immunoSEQ multiplex PCR, the repertoire was profiled, and TCRdb retains in-frame clones only, with some absent. The sample lists about 28,000 clones, about 65% occurring once. The sequencing sample was made of Tregs from blood. These receptors were taken from a woman aged 25 to 39 with type 1 diabetes.

V gene TRBV7-9 combines with J gene TRBJ2-3; D ambiguous. V was trimmed by 6 bases and J by 4 bases, leaving 8 bases between them. This CDR3 comprises 12 residues. Germline CDR1 is SEHNR and CDR2 is FQNEAQ (reference sequence). The CDR3 here is CASRSQADTQYF. CDR3 bases: TGTGCCAGCAGATCCCAGGCAGATACGCAGTATTTT.

Regarding this clone: In the same sample, other DNA sequences code for this CDR3. The chain couples TRBV19 to TRBJ2-5, with 10 bases aligning to TRBD2. V shed 10 bases and J 5 bases; nucleotides not matched to a gene: 13. Looked up from germline, CDR1 is LNHDA and CDR2 is SQIVND (reference sequence). The CDR3 totals 15 residues. This chain's CDR3 is CATFGLAEKEETQYF. The CDR3 DNA reads as TGTGCCACTTTCGGACTAGCGGAAAAGGAGGAGACCCAGTACTTC.

The rearrangement joins TRBV4-1 to TRBJ2-7; D unclear. V gave up 1 base and J gave up 3 bases, with 7 bases separating them. This CDR3 has 13 amino acids. In germline, CDR1 is MGHRA, CDR2 YSYEKL. This CDR3 reads CASSQGLNYEQYF. Written as DNA, the CDR3 is TGCGCCAGCAGCCAAGGGCTCAACTACGAGCAGTACTTC.

This rearrangement joins TRBV7-3 to TRBJ2-1; tentatively, D is TRBD2 (5 bases). The CDR3 has 15 amino acids. Trimming took 2 bases from V and 2 from J, leaving 10 bases between them. Germline loops: CDR1 SGHTA, CDR2 FQGTGA. In DNA form, the CDR3 reads TGTGCCAGCAGCTTAGTAAGCGGAGCCTACAATGAGCAGTTCTTC. Amino acids: CASSLVSGAYNEQFF.

This chain uses TRBV7-9 with TRBJ2-5; 10 nucleotides align to TRBD2. Germline CDR1 is SEHNR and CDR2 is FQNEAQ (reference sequence). This CDR3 is 15 amino acids long. J gave up 2 bases and V 2 bases, and 2 bases lay outside the gene matches. The CDR3 sequence is CASSLTLAGQETQYF. CDR3 DNA: TGTGCCAGCAGCTTAACACTAGCGGGGCAAGAGACCCAGTACTTC.

The chain employs TRBV29-1 and TRBJ2-3; no clear D. Germline V gene sequence: CDR1 SQVTM, CDR2 ANQGSEA. This CDR3 has 11 residues. Trimming cost V 4 bases and J 4 bases, with 6 bases left between them. The CDR3 DNA sequence: TGCAGCGTTGCCTTTTCAGATACGCAGTATTTT. Its translation: CSVAFSDTQYF.

V and J are TRBV13 and TRBJ2-1, with a possible D match to TRBD2 (6 bases). Deletions cut 5 bases from V and 0 bases from J, with 14 bases between. The CDR3 runs to 16 residues. From germline, CDR1 is PRHDT and CDR2 FYEKMQ (reference sequence). The DNA for the CDR3 is TGTGCCAGCAGCGGAGGGAGTATACCCTCCTACAATGAGCAGTTCTTC. It is translated as CASSGGSIPSYNEQFF.